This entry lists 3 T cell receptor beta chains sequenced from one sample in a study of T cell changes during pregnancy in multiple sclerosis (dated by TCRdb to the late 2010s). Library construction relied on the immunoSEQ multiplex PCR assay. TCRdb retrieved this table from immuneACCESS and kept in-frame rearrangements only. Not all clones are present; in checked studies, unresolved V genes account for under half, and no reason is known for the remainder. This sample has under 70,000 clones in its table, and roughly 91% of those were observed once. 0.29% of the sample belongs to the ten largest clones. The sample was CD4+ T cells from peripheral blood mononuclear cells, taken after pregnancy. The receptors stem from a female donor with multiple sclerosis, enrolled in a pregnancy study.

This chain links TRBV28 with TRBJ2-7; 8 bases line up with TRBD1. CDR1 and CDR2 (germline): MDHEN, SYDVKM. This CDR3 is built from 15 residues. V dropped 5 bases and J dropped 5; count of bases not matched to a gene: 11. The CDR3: CASSPHRTGNNEQYF. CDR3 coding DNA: TGTGCCAGCAGTCCCCATCGGACAGGGAACAACGAGCAGTACTTC.

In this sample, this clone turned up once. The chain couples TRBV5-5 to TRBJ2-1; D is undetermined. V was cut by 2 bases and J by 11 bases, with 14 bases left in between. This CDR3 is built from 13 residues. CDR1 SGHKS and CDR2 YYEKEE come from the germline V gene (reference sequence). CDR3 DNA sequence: TGTGCCAGCAGCTTACCAAGTGGAGTCAAGCAGTTCTTC. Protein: CASSLPSGVKQFF.

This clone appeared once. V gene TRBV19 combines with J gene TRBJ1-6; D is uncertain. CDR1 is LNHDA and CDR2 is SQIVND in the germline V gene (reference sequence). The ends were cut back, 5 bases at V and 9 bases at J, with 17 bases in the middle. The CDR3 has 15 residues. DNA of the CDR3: TGTGCCAGTAGTTCTCCGACACTTGGGTCTTCACCCCTCCACTTT. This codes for CASSSPTLGSSPLHF.